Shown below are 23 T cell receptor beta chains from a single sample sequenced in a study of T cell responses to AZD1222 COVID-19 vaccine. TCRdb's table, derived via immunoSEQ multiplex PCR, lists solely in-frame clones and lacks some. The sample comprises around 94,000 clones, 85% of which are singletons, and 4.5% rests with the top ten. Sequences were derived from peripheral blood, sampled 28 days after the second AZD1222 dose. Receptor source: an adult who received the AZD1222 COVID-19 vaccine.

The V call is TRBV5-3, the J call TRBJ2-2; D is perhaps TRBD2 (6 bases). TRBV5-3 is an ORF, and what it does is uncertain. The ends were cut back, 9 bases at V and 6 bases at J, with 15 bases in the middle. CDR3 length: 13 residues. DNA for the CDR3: TGTGCCAAGAGGCGGGGCCGGGCCGGGGAGCTGTTTTTT. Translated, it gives CAKRRGRAGELFF.

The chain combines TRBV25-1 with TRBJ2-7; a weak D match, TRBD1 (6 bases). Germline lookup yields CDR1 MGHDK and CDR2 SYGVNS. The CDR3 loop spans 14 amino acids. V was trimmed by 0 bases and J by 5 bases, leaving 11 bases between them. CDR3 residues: CASSEYGQTNEQYF. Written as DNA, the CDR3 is TGTGCCAGCAGTGAATACGGACAGACCAACGAGCAGTACTTC.

The CDR3 DNA follows: TGTGCCAGCAGGAAAAAATCCCCCGGGGAGCTGTTTTTT. As protein: CASRKKSPGELFF. The genes are TRBV13 and TRBJ2-2; D gene uncertain. Trimming cost V 6 bases and J 6 bases, with 11 bases left between them. There are 13 residues in the CDR3. Germline V gene lookup returns CDR1 PRHDT and CDR2 FYEKMQ (reference sequence).

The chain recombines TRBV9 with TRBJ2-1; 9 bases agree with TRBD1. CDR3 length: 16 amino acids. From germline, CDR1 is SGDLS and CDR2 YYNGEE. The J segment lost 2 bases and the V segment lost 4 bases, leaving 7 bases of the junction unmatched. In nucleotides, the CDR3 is TGTGCCAGCAGCACCCGGACAGGGGCCACCTACAATGAGCAGTTCTTC. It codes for CASSTRTGATYNEQFF. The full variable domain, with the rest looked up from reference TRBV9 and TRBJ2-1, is DSGVTQTPKHLITATGQRVTLRCSPRSGDLSVYWYQQSLDQGLQFLIQYYNGEERAKGNILERFSAQQFPDLHSELNLSSLELGDSALYFCASSTRTGATYNEQFFGPGTRLTVL.

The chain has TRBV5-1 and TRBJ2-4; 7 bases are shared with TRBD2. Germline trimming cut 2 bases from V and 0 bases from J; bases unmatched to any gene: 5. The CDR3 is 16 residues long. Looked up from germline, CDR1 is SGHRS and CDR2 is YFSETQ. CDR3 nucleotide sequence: TGCGCCAGCAGCTTCGGACTAGGTTTAGCCAAAAACATTCAGTACTTC. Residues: CASSFGLGLAKNIQYF.

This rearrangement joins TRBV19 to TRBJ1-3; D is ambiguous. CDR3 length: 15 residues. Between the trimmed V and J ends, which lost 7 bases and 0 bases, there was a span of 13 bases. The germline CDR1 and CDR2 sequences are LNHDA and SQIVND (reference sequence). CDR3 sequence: CASTQMGGSGNTIYF. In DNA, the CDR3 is TGTGCCAGTACCCAGATGGGAGGCTCTGGAAACACCATATATTTT.

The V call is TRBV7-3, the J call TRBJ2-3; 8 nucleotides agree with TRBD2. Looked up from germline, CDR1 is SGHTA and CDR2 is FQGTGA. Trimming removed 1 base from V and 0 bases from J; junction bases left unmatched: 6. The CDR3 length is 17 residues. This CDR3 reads CASSLMGIAGSTDTQYF. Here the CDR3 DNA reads TGTGCCAGCAGCTTAATGGGGATAGCGGGGAGCACAGATACGCAGTATTTT.

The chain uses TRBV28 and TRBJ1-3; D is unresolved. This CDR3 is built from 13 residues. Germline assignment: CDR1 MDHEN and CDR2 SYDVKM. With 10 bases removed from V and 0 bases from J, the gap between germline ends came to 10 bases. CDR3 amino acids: CATRRISGNTIYF. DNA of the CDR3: TGTGCCACCCGACGGATCTCTGGAAACACCATATATTTT.

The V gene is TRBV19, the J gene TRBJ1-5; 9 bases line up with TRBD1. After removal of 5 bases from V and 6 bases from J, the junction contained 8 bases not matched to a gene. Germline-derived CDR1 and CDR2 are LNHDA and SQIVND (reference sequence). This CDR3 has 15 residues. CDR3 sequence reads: CASSGTLQGAQPQHF. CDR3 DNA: TGTGCCAGTAGTGGAACCTTACAGGGGGCTCAGCCCCAGCATTTT.

CDR3 sequence reads: CASSSKQGGGETQYF. Written as DNA, the CDR3 is TGTGCCAGCAGCAGCAAGCAAGGGGGCGGTGAGACCCAGTACTTC. The chain recombines TRBV13 with TRBJ2-5, with 7 nucleotides matching TRBD1. The CDR3 has 15 amino acids. Unmatched junction bases numbered 11, after V lost 5 bases and J lost 5 bases. CDR1 PRHDT and CDR2 FYEKMQ come from the germline V gene (reference sequence).

Here the CDR3 DNA reads TGTGCCAGCAGTTACGTGACCGGGAGGGGCTACACCTTC. It codes for CASSYVTGRGYTF. The rearrangement links TRBV6-2 or TRBV6-3 to TRBJ1-2; D not certain. CDR1 is MNHEY, CDR2 SVGEGT, per germline. V was shortened by 2 bases and J by 8 bases, with 12 bases between the two germline ends. This CDR3 is built from 13 residues.

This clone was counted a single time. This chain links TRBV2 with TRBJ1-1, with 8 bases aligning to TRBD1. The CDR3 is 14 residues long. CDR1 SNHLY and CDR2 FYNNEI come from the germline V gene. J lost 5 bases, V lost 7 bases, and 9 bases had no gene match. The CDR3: CASTKGQGRTEAFF. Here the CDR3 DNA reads TGTGCCAGCACCAAAGGACAGGGAAGAACTGAAGCTTTCTTT.

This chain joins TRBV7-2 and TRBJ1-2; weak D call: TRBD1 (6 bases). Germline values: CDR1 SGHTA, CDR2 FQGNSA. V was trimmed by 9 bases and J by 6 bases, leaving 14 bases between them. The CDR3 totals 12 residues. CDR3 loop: CASSPWGHGYTF. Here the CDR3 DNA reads TGTGCCAGTTCCCCATGGGGGCATGGCTACACCTTC.

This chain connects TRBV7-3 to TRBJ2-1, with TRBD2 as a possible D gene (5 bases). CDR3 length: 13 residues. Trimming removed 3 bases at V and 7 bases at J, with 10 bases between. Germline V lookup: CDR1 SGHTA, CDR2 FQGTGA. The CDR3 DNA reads TGTGCCAGCAGCTTCGGACTCCGGAATGAGCAGTTCTTC. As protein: CASSFGLRNEQFF.

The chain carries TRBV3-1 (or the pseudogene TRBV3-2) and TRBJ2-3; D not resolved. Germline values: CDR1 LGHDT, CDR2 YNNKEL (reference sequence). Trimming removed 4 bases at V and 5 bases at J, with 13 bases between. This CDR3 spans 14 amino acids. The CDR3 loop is CASSRIGPRDTQYF. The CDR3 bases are TGTGCCAGCAGCCGTATCGGACCCCGAGATACGCAGTATTTT.

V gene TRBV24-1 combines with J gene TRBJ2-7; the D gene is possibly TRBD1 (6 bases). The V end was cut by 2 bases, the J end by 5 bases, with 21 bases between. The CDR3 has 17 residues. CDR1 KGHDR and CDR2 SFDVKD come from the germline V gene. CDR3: CATSDSNEVRGLHEQYF. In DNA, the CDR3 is TGTGCCACCAGTGATTCTAACGAGGTCAGGGGATTACACGAGCAGTACTTC.

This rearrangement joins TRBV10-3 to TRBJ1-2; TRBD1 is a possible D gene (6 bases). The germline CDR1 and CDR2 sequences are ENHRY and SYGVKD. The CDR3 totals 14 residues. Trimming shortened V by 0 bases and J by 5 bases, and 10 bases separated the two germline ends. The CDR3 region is CAISESGRGYGYTF. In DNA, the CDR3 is TGTGCCATCAGTGAGTCGGGCAGGGGTTATGGCTACACCTTC.

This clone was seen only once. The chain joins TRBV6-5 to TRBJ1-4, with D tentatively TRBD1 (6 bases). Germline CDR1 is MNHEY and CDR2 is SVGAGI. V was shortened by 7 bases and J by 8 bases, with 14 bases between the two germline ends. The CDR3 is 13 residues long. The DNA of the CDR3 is TGTGCCAGCATTAGGGGTCAGGGGGAAAAACTGTTTTTT. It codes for CASIRGQGEKLFF.

The CDR3 sequence is CASSQGHAGGETQYF. The CDR3 DNA sequence: TGTGCCAGCAGCCAAGGACACGCGGGGGGAGAGACCCAGTACTTC. This chain connects TRBV3-1 (or the pseudogene TRBV3-2) to TRBJ2-5; TRBD2 agrees at 8 bases. CDR3 length: 15 residues. The V segment lost 1 base and the J segment 4 bases; nucleotides outside the gene matches: 5. Per the germline V gene, CDR1 is LGHDT and CDR2 is YNNKEL (reference sequence).

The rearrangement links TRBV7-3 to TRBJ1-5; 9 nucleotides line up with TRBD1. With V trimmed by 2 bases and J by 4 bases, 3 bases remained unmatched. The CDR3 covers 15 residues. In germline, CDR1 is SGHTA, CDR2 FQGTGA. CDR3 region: CASSLGQGFNQPQHF. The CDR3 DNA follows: TGTGCCAGCAGCTTAGGACAGGGGTTTAATCAGCCCCAGCATTTT.

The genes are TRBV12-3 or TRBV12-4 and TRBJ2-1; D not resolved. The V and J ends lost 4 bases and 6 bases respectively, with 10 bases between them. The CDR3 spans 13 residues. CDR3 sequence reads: CASSWSRLNEQFF. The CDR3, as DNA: TGTGCCAGCAGTTGGAGCAGACTCAATGAGCAGTTCTTC.

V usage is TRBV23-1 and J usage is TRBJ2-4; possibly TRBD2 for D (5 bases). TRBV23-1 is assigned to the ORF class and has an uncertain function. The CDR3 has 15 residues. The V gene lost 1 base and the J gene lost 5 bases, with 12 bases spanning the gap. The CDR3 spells CASSQFERRENIQYF. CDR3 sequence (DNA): TGCGCCAGCAGTCAATTTGAGCGGCGGGAAAACATTCAGTACTTC.

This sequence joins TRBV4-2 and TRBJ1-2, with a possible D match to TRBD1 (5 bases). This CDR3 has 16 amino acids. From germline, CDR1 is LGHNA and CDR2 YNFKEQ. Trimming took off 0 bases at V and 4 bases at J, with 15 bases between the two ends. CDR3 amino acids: CASSQEIEGAIYGYTF. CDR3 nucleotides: TGTGCCAGCAGCCAAGAGATCGAAGGGGCGATCTATGGCTACACCTTC.